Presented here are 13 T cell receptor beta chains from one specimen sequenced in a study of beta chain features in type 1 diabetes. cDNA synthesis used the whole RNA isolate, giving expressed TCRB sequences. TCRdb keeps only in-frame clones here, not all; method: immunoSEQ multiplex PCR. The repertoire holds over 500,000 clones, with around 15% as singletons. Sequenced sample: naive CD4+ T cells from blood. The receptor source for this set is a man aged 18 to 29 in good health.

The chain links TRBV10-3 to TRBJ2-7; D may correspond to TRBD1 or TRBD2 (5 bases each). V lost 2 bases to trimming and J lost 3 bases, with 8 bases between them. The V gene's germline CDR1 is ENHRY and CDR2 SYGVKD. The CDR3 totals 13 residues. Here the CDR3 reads CAISERDVYEQYF. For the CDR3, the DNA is TGTGCCATCAGTGAGAGGGACGTCTACGAGCAGTACTTC.

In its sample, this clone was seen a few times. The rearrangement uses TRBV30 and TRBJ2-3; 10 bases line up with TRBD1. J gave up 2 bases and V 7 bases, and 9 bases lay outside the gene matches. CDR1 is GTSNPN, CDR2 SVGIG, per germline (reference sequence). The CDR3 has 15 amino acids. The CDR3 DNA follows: TGTGCCTTCATACCGGGACAGGGGCTCACAGATACGCAGTATTTT. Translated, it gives CAFIPGQGLTDTQYF.

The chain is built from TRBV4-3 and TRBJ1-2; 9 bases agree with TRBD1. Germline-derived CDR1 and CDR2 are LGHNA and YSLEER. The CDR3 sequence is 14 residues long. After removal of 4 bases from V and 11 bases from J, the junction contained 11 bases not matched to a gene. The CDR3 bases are TGCGCCAGCAGCCGGGAGGAGGACAGGGGCCATTACACCTTC. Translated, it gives CASSREEDRGHYTF.

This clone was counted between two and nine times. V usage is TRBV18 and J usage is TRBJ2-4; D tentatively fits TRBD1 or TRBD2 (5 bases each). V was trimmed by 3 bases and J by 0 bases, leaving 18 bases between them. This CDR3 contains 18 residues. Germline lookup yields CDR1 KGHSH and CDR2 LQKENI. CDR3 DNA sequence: TGTGCCAGCTCACCCTCATTGGGGGTAGGACTAGCCAAAAACATTCAGTACTTC. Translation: CASSPSLGVGLAKNIQYF.

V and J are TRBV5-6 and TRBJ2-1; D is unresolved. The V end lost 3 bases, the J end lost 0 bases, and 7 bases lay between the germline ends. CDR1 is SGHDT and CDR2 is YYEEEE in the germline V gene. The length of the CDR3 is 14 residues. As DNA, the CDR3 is TGTGCCAGCAGCTCCCTCGGCTCCTACAATGAGCAGTTCTTC. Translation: CASSSLGSYNEQFF.

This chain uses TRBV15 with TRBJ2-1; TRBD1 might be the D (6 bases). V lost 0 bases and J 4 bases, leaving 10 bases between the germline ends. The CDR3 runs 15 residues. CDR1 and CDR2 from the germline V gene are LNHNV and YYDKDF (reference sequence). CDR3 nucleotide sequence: TGTGCCACCAGCAGAGATAGTCAGGGGTACAATGAGCAGTTCTTC. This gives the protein CATSRDSQGYNEQFF.

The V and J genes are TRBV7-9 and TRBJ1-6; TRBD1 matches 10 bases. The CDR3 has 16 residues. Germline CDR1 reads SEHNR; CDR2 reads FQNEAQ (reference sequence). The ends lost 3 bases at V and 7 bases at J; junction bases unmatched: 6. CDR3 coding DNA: TGTGCCAGCAGCTTCCGGGACAGGGGATGGAATTCACCCCTCCACTTT. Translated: CASSFRDRGWNSPLHF.

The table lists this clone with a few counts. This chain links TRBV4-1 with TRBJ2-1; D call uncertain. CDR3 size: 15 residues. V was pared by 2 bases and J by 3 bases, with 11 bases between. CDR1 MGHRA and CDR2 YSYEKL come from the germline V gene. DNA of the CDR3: TGCGCCAGCAGCCAACTATACAGAGTCTACAATGAGCAGTTCTTC. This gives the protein CASSQLYRVYNEQFF.

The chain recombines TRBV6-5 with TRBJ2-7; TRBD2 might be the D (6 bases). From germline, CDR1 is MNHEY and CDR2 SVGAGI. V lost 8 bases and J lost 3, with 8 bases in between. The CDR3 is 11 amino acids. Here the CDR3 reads CASGGYYEQYF. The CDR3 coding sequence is TGTGCCAGCGGAGGGTACTACGAGCAGTACTTC.

The CDR3 DNA is TGTGCCAGCAGCTCCCGGCAGGGTTCCAAGGGAGATACGCAGTATTTT. It codes for CASSSRQGSKGDTQYF. V usage is TRBV9 and J usage is TRBJ2-3; D is possibly TRBD1 (5 bases). Trimming shortened V by 4 bases and J by 5 bases, and 20 bases separated the two germline ends. CDR1 is SGDLS and CDR2 is YYNGEE in the germline V gene. There are 16 residues in the CDR3. The variable domain in full, completed from reference TRBV9 and TRBJ2-3, reads DSGVTQTPKHLITATGQRVTLRCSPRSGDLSVYWYQQSLDQGLQFLIQYYNGEERAKGNILERFSAQQFPDLHSELNLSSLELGDSALYFCASSSRQGSKGDTQYFGPGTRLTVL.

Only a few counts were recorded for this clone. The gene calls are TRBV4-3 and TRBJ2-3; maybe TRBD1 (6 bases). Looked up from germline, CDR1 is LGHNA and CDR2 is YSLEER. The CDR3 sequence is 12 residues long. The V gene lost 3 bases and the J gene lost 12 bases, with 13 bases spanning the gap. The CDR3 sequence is CASSQGHSHQYF. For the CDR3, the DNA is TGCGCCAGCAGCCAGGGACATTCACATCAGTATTTT.

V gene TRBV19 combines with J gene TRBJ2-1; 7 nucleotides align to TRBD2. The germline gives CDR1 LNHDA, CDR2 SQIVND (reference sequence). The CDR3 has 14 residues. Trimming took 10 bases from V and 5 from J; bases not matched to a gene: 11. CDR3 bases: TGTGCCACTAAGAGGGAGACTAGCAACAATGAGCAGTTCTTC. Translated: CATKRETSNNEQFF.

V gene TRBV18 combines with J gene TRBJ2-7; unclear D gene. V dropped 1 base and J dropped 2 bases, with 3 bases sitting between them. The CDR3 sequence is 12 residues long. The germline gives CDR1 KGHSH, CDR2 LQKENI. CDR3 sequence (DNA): TGTGCCAGCTCACCACGGCCCTACGAGCAGTACTTC. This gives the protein CASSPRPYEQYF.